This T cell receptor (beta chain) was captured by sequencing in a study of T cells expressing NK-cell markers. Findings of the study overall: Over 5 donors had dominant NKG2C+ clonotypes that comprised roughly 1.0-8% of their CD8+ T cells.

With the 5' RACE reads reprocessed, TCRdb shows one record per CDR3 protein and no DNA. This sample's table has a few hundred thousand distinct CDR3 sequences. CDR1 and CDR2 (germline): MNHEY, SMNVEV (reference sequence). The CDR3 length is 14 residues. A word on this clonotype: Its matching antigen is unknown.

This receptor was identified in a man aged 18 to 69 in good health. The chain recombines TRBV27 with TRBJ2-5; the TCRdb D gene call, TRBD2, has no DNA to confirm it. Sequencing used blood T cells: a sorted CD56 or NKG2C T cell subset, CD4+ or CD8+ T cells, or bulk PBMC T cells (not recorded which). CDR3 protein: CASPSGGAGETQYF.